This TCR beta chain comes out of a study of shared clonotypes between healthy human individuals. Study at large: Those who served as donors were a couple of women and a few men between the ages of 18 and 49. A donor's plate count was three for CD4 naive and three for CD4 memory; CD8 naive had two and CD8 memory one.

It was at deep level that the assay was run. The data were produced by immunoSEQ multiplex PCR, yet TCRdb's version contains in-frame clones alone and is incomplete. The sample has roughly 2.2 million clones, over 90% seen once. This clone was found a few times. This TCR was recovered from a man younger than 35 in good health. Some clones in this sample may be carry-over from other donors' samples. Sequencing was carried out using naive CD4+ T cells from PBMCs. As to subset: CD45RA+ positively selected.

The CDR3 DNA follows: TGTGCCAGTAGTCCTCCGGGACAGGGGACCGGCTACACCTTC. Amino acids: CASSPPGQGTGYTF. The gene calls are TRBV19 and TRBJ1-2, with 10 bases lining up with TRBD1. CDR3 size: 14 residues. With V trimmed by 5 bases and J by 8 bases, 8 bases remained unmatched. Germline loops: CDR1 LNHDA, CDR2 SQIVND (reference sequence).